Listed below are T cell receptor beta chains from one sample, sequenced in a study of CD8 T cells in Susac syndrome. From the immunoSEQ multiplex PCR reads, TCRdb called clonotypes with MiXCR, one entry per CDR3 protein. The table shows around 280,000 distinct CDR3 sequences, with about 85% occurring only once. The source material was CD8+ T cells from PBMCs. The source is a human donor with multiple sclerosis. Both conserved end residues are part of each CDR3. The order of the fields is D gene, V gene, J gene, clone size, CDR3 protein, CDR3 DNA. D genes are given only for firm matches. Clone size is shown for a subset of rows, as once, few, many or a class of expanded clone.

D gene: TRBD1; V gene: TRBV20-1; J gene: TRBJ2-3; clone size: NA; CDR3 protein: CSAFSGTGRKDTQYF; CDR3 DNA: TGCAGTGCTTTTTCCGGGACAGGGCGGAAAGATACGCAGTATTTT
D gene: NA; V gene: TRBV3-1; J gene: TRBJ2-3; clone size: NA; CDR3 protein: CASSQDLEDTQYF; CDR3 DNA: TGTGCCAGCAGCCAAGATTTAGAAGATACGCAGTATTTT
D gene: NA; V gene: TRBV11-2; J gene: TRBJ2-1; clone size: NA; CDR3 protein: CASSFTRGSSNEQFF; CDR3 DNA: TGTGCCAGCAGCTTTACCCGCGGCAGCTCCAATGAGCAGTTCTTC
D gene: NA; V gene: TRBV6-5; J gene: TRBJ2-1; clone size: NA; CDR3 protein: CASRTTENEQFF; CDR3 DNA: TGTGCCAGCCGTACTACGGAGAATGAGCAGTTCTTC
D gene: NA; V gene: TRBV3-1; J gene: TRBJ2-3; clone size: NA; CDR3 protein: CASSHLDGWTDTQYF; CDR3 DNA: TGTGCCAGCAGCCATCTGGACGGGTGGACAGATACGCAGTATTTT
D gene: TRBD2; V gene: TRBV7-3; J gene: TRBJ2-1; clone size: NA; CDR3 protein: CTTSLEGGPLSYNEQFF; CDR3 DNA: TGTACCACCTCGCTCGAGGGAGGGCCGCTCTCCTACAATGAGCAGTTCTTC
D gene: NA; V gene: TRBV9; J gene: TRBJ1-1; clone size: NA; CDR3 protein: CASSAGGKPTEAFF; CDR3 DNA: TGTGCCAGCAGCGCCGGTGGTAAGCCCACTGAAGCTTTCTTT
D gene: NA; V gene: TRBV3-1; J gene: TRBJ2-7; clone size: NA; CDR3 protein: CASSRGLDRLYEQYF; CDR3 DNA: TGTGCCAGCAGCCGCGGACTGGACCGACTTTACGAGCAGTACTTC
D gene: NA; V gene: TRBV2; J gene: TRBJ1-4; clone size: NA; CDR3 protein: CASSISSRVDEKLFF; CDR3 DNA: TGTGCCAGCAGCATTAGTTCAAGGGTGGACGAAAAACTGTTTTTT
D gene: NA; V gene: TRBV11-2; J gene: TRBJ2-7; clone size: few; CDR3 protein: CASSAFPAVKGDSSYEQYF; CDR3 DNA: TGTGCCAGCAGCGCCTTTCCAGCGGTTAAGGGGGATAGCTCCTACGAGCAGTACTTC
D gene: TRBD1; V gene: TRBV5-5; J gene: TRBJ1-1; clone size: once; CDR3 protein: CASSWRDREGTEAFF; CDR3 DNA: TGTGCCAGCAGCTGGCGGGACAGAGAGGGCACTGAAGCTTTCTTT
D gene: TRBD2; V gene: TRBV29-1; J gene: TRBJ2-2; clone size: NA; CDR3 protein: CSVEVETSGSFTGELFF; CDR3 DNA: TGCAGCGTTGAGGTGGAGACTAGCGGGAGCTTTACCGGGGAGCTGTTTTTT
D gene: NA; V gene: TRBV7-9; J gene: TRBJ2-5; clone size: NA; CDR3 protein: CASSPWGTIGKETQYF; CDR3 DNA: TGTGCCAGTAGCCCATGGGGCACTATCGGAAAAGAGACCCAGTACTTC
D gene: NA; V gene: TRBV9; J gene: TRBJ1-4; clone size: NA; CDR3 protein: CASSVSGGGEKLFF; CDR3 DNA: TGTGCCAGCAGCGTTTCAGGAGGAGGTGAAAAACTTTTTTTT
D gene: NA; V gene: TRBV4-1; J gene: TRBJ1-2; clone size: NA; CDR3 protein: CASSQPGGHTF; CDR3 DNA: TGCGCCAGCAGCCAGCCCGGTGGCCACACCTTC
D gene: NA; V gene: TRBV7-9; J gene: TRBJ1-2; clone size: NA; CDR3 protein: CASSGPREVGYGYTF; CDR3 DNA: TGTGCCAGCAGCGGTCCCAGGGAGGTTGGCTATGGCTACACCTTC
D gene: TRBD2; V gene: TRBV28; J gene: TRBJ2-7; clone size: NA; CDR3 protein: CASRTITSGSYEQYF; CDR3 DNA: TGTGCCAGCAGGACGATTACTAGCGGGAGTTACGAGCAGTACTTC
D gene: NA; V gene: TRBV5-6; J gene: TRBJ1-1; clone size: NA; CDR3 protein: CASSLSDTEAFF; CDR3 DNA: TGTGCCAGCAGCTTGTCGGACACTGAAGCTTTCTTT
D gene: NA; V gene: TRBV28; J gene: TRBJ2-7; clone size: NA; CDR3 protein: CASSSTGTDYEQYF; CDR3 DNA: TGTGCCAGCAGTTCAACCGGGACTGACTACGAGCAGTACTTC
D gene: NA; V gene: TRBV7-9; J gene: TRBJ1-1; clone size: NA; CDR3 protein: CASSGSGAVGTEAFF; CDR3 DNA: TGTGCCAGCAGCGGGTCAGGGGCGGTTGGCACTGAAGCTTTCTTT
D gene: TRBD1; V gene: TRBV27; J gene: TRBJ1-1; clone size: NA; CDR3 protein: CASKRGIQGARTEAFF; CDR3 DNA: TGTGCCAGCAAAAGGGGCATACAGGGGGCGAGGACTGAAGCTTTCTTT
D gene: NA; V gene: TRBV7-9; J gene: TRBJ2-5; clone size: NA; CDR3 protein: CASRGPSGAYQETQYF; CDR3 DNA: TGTGCCAGCAGAGGCCCTAGTGGCGCGTACCAAGAGACCCAGTACTTC
D gene: NA; V gene: TRBV27; J gene: TRBJ1-2; clone size: NA; CDR3 protein: CASASQGFYGYTF; CDR3 DNA: TGTGCCAGCGCTTCCCAGGGGTTCTATGGCTACACCTTC
D gene: NA; V gene: TRBV28; J gene: TRBJ2-7; clone size: NA; CDR3 protein: CASSSDSENYEQYF; CDR3 DNA: TGTGCCAGCAGTTCGGACAGTGAGAACTACGAGCAGTACTTC
D gene: TRBD2; V gene: TRBV27; J gene: TRBJ2-5; clone size: NA; CDR3 protein: CASSLAGRQETQYF; CDR3 DNA: TGTGCCAGCAGTCTAGCGGGGAGGCAAGAGACCCAGTACTTC
D gene: TRBD1; V gene: TRBV27; J gene: TRBJ2-7; clone size: NA; CDR3 protein: CASSFLRQGALFYEQYF; CDR3 DNA: TGTGCCAGCAGTTTCCTTAGGCAGGGGGCCCTCTTCTACGAGCAGTACTTC
D gene: TRBD2; V gene: TRBV12-3/TRBV12-4; J gene: TRBJ2-1; clone size: NA; CDR3 protein: CASSRSGSSYNEQFF; CDR3 DNA: TGTGCCAGCAGCCGCAGCGGGAGCTCCTACAATGAGCAGTTCTTC
D gene: TRBD2; V gene: TRBV27; J gene: TRBJ2-7; clone size: NA; CDR3 protein: CASSLGVSLGLVHEQYF; CDR3 DNA: TGTGCCAGCAGTTTAGGCGTATCGCTCGGACTAGTCCACGAGCAGTACTTC
D gene: NA; V gene: TRBV4-1; J gene: TRBJ2-7; clone size: NA; CDR3 protein: CASSQVTGSYEQYF; CDR3 DNA: TGCGCCAGCAGCCAAGTCACAGGCTCCTACGAGCAGTACTTC
D gene: NA; V gene: TRBV5-4; J gene: TRBJ2-6; clone size: NA; CDR3 protein: CASSQEQGSGANVLTF; CDR3 DNA: TGTGCCAGCAGCCAAGAACAGGGAAGTGGGGCCAACGTCCTGACTTTC
D gene: NA; V gene: TRBV7-9; J gene: TRBJ2-1; clone size: NA; CDR3 protein: CASSFSRDRGAYNEQFF; CDR3 DNA: TGTGCCAGCAGCTTCTCTCGGGATAGGGGTGCCTACAATGAGCAGTTCTTC
D gene: NA; V gene: TRBV19; J gene: TRBJ2-2; clone size: NA; CDR3 protein: CASYRDNANTGELFF; CDR3 DNA: TGTGCCAGTTACCGGGACAACGCGAACACCGGGGAGCTGTTTTTT
D gene: NA; V gene: TRBV21-1; J gene: TRBJ2-1; clone size: NA; CDR3 protein: CASSKKHRDRGRRDLYNEQFF; CDR3 DNA: TGTGCCAGCAGCAAGAAGCACCGGGACAGGGGGCGACGGGACTTGTACAATGAGCAGTTCTTC